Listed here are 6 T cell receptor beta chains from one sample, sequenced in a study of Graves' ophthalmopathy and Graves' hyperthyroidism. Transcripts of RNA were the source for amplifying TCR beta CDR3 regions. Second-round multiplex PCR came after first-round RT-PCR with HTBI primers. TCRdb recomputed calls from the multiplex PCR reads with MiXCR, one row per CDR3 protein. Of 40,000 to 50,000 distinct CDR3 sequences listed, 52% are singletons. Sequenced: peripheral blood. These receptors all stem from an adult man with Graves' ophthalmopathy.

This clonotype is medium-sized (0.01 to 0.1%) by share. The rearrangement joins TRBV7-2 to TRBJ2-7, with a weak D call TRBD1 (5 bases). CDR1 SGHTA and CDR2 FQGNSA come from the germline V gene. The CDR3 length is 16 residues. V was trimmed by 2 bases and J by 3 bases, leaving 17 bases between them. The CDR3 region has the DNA TGTGCCAGCAGCTTACTTGCCCGACAGAGGAACTACGAGCAGTACGTC. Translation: CASSLLARQRNYEQYV.

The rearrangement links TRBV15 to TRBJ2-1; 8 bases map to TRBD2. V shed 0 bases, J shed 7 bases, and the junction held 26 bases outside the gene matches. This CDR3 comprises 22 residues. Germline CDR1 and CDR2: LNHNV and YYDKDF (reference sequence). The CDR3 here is CATSRDVGDPNLAGLVQNEQFF. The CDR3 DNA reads TGTGCCACCAGCAGAGATGTCGGGGATCCCAACTTAGCGGGACTAGTGCAGAATGAGCAGTTCTTC. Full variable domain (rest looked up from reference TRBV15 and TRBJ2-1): DAMVIQNPRYQVTQFGKPVTLSCSQTLNHNVMYWYQQKSSQAPKLLFHYYDKDFNNEADTPDNFQSRRPNTSFCFLDIRSPGLGDTAMYLCATSRDVGDPNLAGLVQNEQFFGPGTRLTVL.

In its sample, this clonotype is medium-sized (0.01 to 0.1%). The CDR3 protein is CASTAGVYGYTF. The CDR3 region has the DNA TGTGCCAGCACGGCCGGAGTCTATGGCTACACCTTC. This chain joins TRBV7-9 and TRBJ1-2; D is ambiguous. The germline CDR1 and CDR2 sequences are SEHNR and FQNEAQ (reference sequence). The CDR3 length is 12 residues. Trimming stripped 7 bases from V and 4 bases from J, with 10 bases between.

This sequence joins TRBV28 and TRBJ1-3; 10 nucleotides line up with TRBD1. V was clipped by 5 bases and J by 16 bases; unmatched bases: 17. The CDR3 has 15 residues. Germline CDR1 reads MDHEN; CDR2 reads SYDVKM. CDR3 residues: CASSTPGQGLEHHYF. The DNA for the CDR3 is TGTGCCAGCAGTACCCCGGGACAGGGGTTGGAACACCATTATTTT.

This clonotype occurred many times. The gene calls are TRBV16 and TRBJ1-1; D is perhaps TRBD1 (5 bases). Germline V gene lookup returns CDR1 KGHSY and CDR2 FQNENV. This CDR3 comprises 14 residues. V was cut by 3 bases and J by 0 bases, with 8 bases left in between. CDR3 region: CASSHRGLNTEAFF. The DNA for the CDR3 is TGTGCCAGCAGCCATCGGGGCCTGAACACTGAAGCTTTCTTT.

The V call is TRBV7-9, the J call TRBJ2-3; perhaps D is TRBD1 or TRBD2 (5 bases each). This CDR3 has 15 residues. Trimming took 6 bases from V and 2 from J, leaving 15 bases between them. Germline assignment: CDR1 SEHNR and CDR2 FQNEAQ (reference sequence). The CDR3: CASRLPGAITDTQYF. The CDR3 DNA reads TGTGCCAGCAGACTCCCCGGGGCAATCACAGATACGCAGTATTTT.